This note documents a single T cell receptor beta chain sequence. An end of the junction does not agree with germline; a read error may underlie this. Absent ophthalmopathy progression within 18 months defined stable Graves' hyperthyroidism. Exclusions: uncontrolled infection, other autoimmune disease, pregnancy, lactation. The data were taken from a study of T cells in Graves' hyperthyroidism and ophthalmopathy. RNA transcripts gave rise to amplified TCR beta CDR3 regions. First-round RT-PCR with HTBI primers amplified the TCR CDR3 region. One entry per CDR3 protein, called by TCRdb with MiXCR from the multiplex PCR reads. The repertoire holds about 47,000 distinct CDR3 sequences, with approximately 50% as singletons. The germline CDR1 and CDR2 sequences are MDHEN and SYDVKM. The CDR3 consists of 14 residues.

This receptor was obtained from a young man with Graves' hyperthyroidism. The V and J genes are TRBV28 and TRBJ2-5, with a weak D call TRBD2 (5 bases). Sequenced sample: peripheral blood or thyroid tissue (not recorded which). CDR3 DNA sequence: TGCGCCAGCAGTTCCCATACCGGGAATCAGCCCCAGTACTTC. Residues: CASSSHTGNQPQYF.